Shown below are 31 T cell receptor beta chains from a single sample sequenced in a study of OX40 agonist ivuxolimab in advanced cancers. Library generation was performed with the immunoSEQ multiplex PCR assay. This immuneACCESS table, as held by TCRdb, lists in-frame sequences with V and J called but not all clones. Of the missing ones, under half trace to an unresolved V gene in checked studies; the others have no known cause. This sample lists some 33,000 clones; roughly 79% were detected once. Roughly a fifth of the sample is in the top ten clones. Sequencing used CD4+ or CD8+ T cells sorted from blood, obtained in a trial of the OX40 agonist ivuxolimab. Receptor source: an adult with an advanced solid tumor such as melanoma, head and neck, liver or kidney cancer.

This clone came up once. The chain recombines TRBV7-6 with TRBJ1-1; 7 bases match TRBD1. The CDR3 totals 14 residues. CDR1 and CDR2 from the germline V gene are SGHVS and FNYEAQ. V was clipped by 5 bases and J by 7 bases; unmatched bases: 10. CDR3 DNA: TGTGCCAGCAGCCCATCGACAGGGCTAATTGAAGCTTTCTTT. It yields the protein CASSPSTGLIEAFF.

V gene TRBV5-1 combines with J gene TRBJ1-4; TRBD1 aligns across 8 bases. With 4 bases clipped from V and 5 bases from J, the junction kept 4 bases outside the gene matches. Germline lookup yields CDR1 SGHRS and CDR2 YFSETQ. The CDR3 extends over 14 amino acids. The CDR3 is CASSPRQGNEKLFF. The CDR3 DNA sequence: TGCGCCAGCAGCCCACGACAGGGGAATGAAAAACTGTTTTTT.

The chain joins TRBV9 to TRBJ1-4; maybe TRBD1 (5 bases). V gave up 2 bases and J gave up 5 bases, with 10 bases separating them. The CDR3 spans 14 residues. Germline CDR1 and CDR2: SGDLS and YYNGEE. CDR3 DNA sequence: TGTGCCAGCAGCGTCGACAGTCAAAATGAAAAACTGTTTTTT. This gives the protein CASSVDSQNEKLFF.

The chain uses TRBV28 and TRBJ1-5; TRBD1 might be the D (5 bases). The CDR3 sequence is 18 residues long. Germline V gene data show CDR1 as MDHEN and CDR2 as SYDVKM. V dropped 6 bases and J dropped 0 bases, with 21 bases sitting between them. The CDR3 region is CASSTHGQSTYSNQPQHF. The CDR3 DNA is TGTGCCAGCAGCACCCATGGACAAAGCACGTATAGCAATCAGCCCCAGCATTTT.

The rearrangement links TRBV7-2 to TRBJ2-1; D is perhaps TRBD1 or TRBD2 (5 bases each). Trimming left V 5 bases short and J 7 bases short, with 24 bases between. CDR1 is SGHTA, CDR2 FQGNSA, per germline. The CDR3 is 17 amino acids. CDR3: CASSPDRDRRRGNEQFF. The CDR3 DNA sequence: TGTGCCAGCAGCCCCGACCGGGACCGAAGAAGGGGAAATGAGCAGTTCTTC.

This clone was found a few times. The rearrangement uses TRBV7-3 and TRBJ2-2; 9 nucleotides agree with TRBD1. Germline V gene lookup returns CDR1 SGHTA and CDR2 FQGTGA. The CDR3 extends over 18 amino acids. Germline trimming cut 4 bases from V and 5 bases from J; bases unmatched to any gene: 14. CDR3 protein: CASSSHPGQGSWTGELFF. Here the CDR3 DNA reads TGTGCCAGCAGCTCCCACCCGGGACAGGGATCGTGGACCGGGGAGCTGTTTTTT.

V is TRBV19 and J is TRBJ1-1; 8 bases align to TRBD1. V shed 2 bases, J shed 0 bases, and the junction held 11 bases outside the gene matches. Germline V CDR1 and CDR2: LNHDA, SQIVND (reference sequence). The CDR3 has 18 amino acids. The CDR3 DNA reads TGTGCCAGTAGTATACCCAGGGGGCTGGGGGGAATGAACACTGAAGCTTTCTTT. It specifies CASSIPRGLGGMNTEAFF.

This clone has just a few counts. Other nucleotide sequences from this sample produce the same CDR3. V usage is TRBV4-1 and J usage is TRBJ1-3; D not resolved. Germline CDR1 reads MGHRA; CDR2 reads YSYEKL. The germline V and J ends were trimmed by 0 bases and 7 bases, with 7 bases remaining between them. CDR3 length: 13 residues. CDR3 sequence reads: CASSQELRNTIYF. The CDR3 DNA reads as TGCGCCAGCAGCCAAGAGTTGCGGAACACCATATATTTT.

This chain joins TRBV7-2 and TRBJ2-1; D is unresolved. This CDR3 contains 16 residues. V gave up 1 base and J gave up 3 bases, with 13 bases separating them. Germline values: CDR1 SGHTA, CDR2 FQGNSA. CDR3 region: CASSLDGGSGYNEQFF. The CDR3 DNA reads TGTGCCAGCAGCTTAGATGGTGGTAGTGGCTACAATGAGCAGTTCTTC.

The chain uses TRBV29-1 and TRBJ1-2, with D hard to call. Between the trimmed V and J ends, which lost 4 bases and 7 bases, there was a span of 10 bases. CDR3 size: 11 residues. Per the germline V gene, CDR1 is SQVTM and CDR2 is ANQGSEA. This CDR3 is CSVVQLGGYTF. The CDR3 bases are TGCAGCGTTGTACAGCTTGGTGGCTACACCTTC. The full variable domain, its missing parts supplied by reference TRBV29-1 and TRBJ1-2, is SAVISQKPSRDICQRGTSLTIQCQVDSQVTMMFWYRQQPGQSLTLIATANQGSEATYESGFVIDKFPISRPNLTFSTLTVSNMSPEDSSIYLCSVVQLGGYTFGSGTRLTVV.

The genes are TRBV7-2 and TRBJ2-7; 7 bases agree with TRBD2. After removal of 8 bases from V and 7 bases from J, the junction contained 5 bases not matched to a gene. CDR1 and CDR2 from the germline V gene are SGHTA and FQGNSA. The CDR3 is 11 amino acids. The CDR3 nucleotides read TGTGCCAGCCAAAGCGGGGAAGAGCAGTACTTC. Translation gives CASQSGEEQYF.

J is TRBJ1-3 and V is TRBV5-6, with D hard to call. The V gene lost 5 bases and the J gene lost 4 bases, with 13 bases spanning the gap. This CDR3 spans 14 amino acids. Germline V CDR1 and CDR2: SGHDT, YYEEEE. The CDR3 here is CASSSGGGGNTIYF. DNA of the CDR3: TGTGCCAGCAGTTCCGGCGGAGGGGGAAACACCATATATTTT. The whole variable domain, remainder taken from reference TRBV5-6 and TRBJ1-3, is DAGVTQSPTHLIKTRGQQVTLRCSPKSGHDTVSWYQQALGQGPQFIFQYYEEEERQRGNFPDRFSGHQFPNYSSELNVNALLLGDSALYLCASSSGGGGNTIYFGEGSWLTVV.

This clone has more than one count but fewer than ten. The rearrangement links TRBV7-2 to TRBJ2-5, with D possibly TRBD2 on 6 matching bases. Germline CDR1 reads SGHTA; CDR2 reads FQGNSA. This CDR3 contains 16 residues. Trimming took off 5 bases at V and 2 bases at J, with 18 bases between the two ends. DNA for the CDR3: TGTGCCAGCAGCAGTAGAGGATTAGGGAGGCAAGAGACCCAGTACTTC. Amino acids: CASSSRGLGRQETQYF.

This chain uses TRBV7-2 with TRBJ2-7; D unresolved. The ends were cut back, 1 base at V and 5 bases at J, with 9 bases in the middle. The CDR3 is 13 residues long. Per germline, CDR1 SGHTA and CDR2 FQGNSA. This chain's CDR3 is CASSLGRSNEQYF. In DNA form, the CDR3 reads TGTGCCAGCAGCTTAGGACGGTCAAACGAGCAGTACTTC.

Remarks on this clone: The same CDR3 also results from other DNA sequences found in this sample. The V call is TRBV30, the J call TRBJ1-2, with D hard to call. With 3 bases removed from V and 8 bases from J, the gap between germline ends came to 7 bases. Germline V gene lookup returns CDR1 GTSNPN and CDR2 SVGIG (reference sequence). The CDR3 is 10 residues long. The DNA of the CDR3 is TGTGCCTGGAGAAAGGGAGGCTACACCTTC. It yields the protein CAWRKGGYTF. Full variable domain (remainder filled in from reference TRBV30 and TRBJ1-2): SQTIHQWPATLVQPVGSPLSLECTVEGTSNPNLYWYRQAAGRGLQLLFYSVGIGQISSEVPQNLSASRPQDRQFILSSKKLLLSDSGFYLCAWRKGGYTFGSGTRLTVV.

The chain employs TRBV11-2 and TRBJ1-1, with D possibly being TRBD1 (6 bases). Germline V gene data show CDR1 as SGHAT and CDR2 as FQNNGV. This CDR3 is built from 16 residues. V lost 0 bases to trimming and J lost 1 base, with 12 bases between them. The chain's CDR3 is CASSLDLGGQNTEAFF. The CDR3 region has the DNA TGTGCCAGCAGCTTAGATTTGGGGGGCCAGAACACTGAAGCTTTCTTT.

This chain uses TRBV7-9 with TRBJ1-1; weak D call: TRBD1 (6 bases). This CDR3 has 12 amino acids. Germline V gives CDR1 SEHNR, CDR2 FQNEAQ (reference sequence). The V end lost 3 bases, the J end lost 13 bases, and 15 bases lay between the germline ends. The CDR3 sequence: CASSFGQSGGFF. DNA of the CDR3: TGTGCCAGCAGCTTCGGACAGAGCGGTGGTTTCTTT.

The rearrangement links TRBV6-1 to TRBJ1-2, with D perhaps matching TRBD1 (6 bases). Germline V gives CDR1 MNHNS, CDR2 SASEGT. This CDR3 region has 14 residues. Trimming shortened V by 3 bases and J by 8 bases, and 16 bases separated the two germline ends. CDR3 protein: CASSDLLQGGGYTF. The CDR3 region has the DNA TGTGCCAGCAGTGACCTCCTACAGGGCGGGGGCTACACCTTC.

V usage is TRBV11-2 and J usage is TRBJ1-6; no clear D gene. Trimming took off 3 bases at V and 11 bases at J, with 11 bases between the two ends. The germline V gene has CDR1 SGHAT and CDR2 FQNNGV. CDR3 length equals 13 residues. CDR3 DNA sequence: TGTGCCAGCAGCTTTTCAACGGGCGCACCCCTCCACTTT. Protein product: CASSFSTGAPLHF.

The chain couples TRBV5-6 to TRBJ1-2; 9 bases are shared with TRBD1. The length of the CDR3 is 16 residues. The germline gives CDR1 SGHDT, CDR2 YYEEEE. The V and J ends lost 1 base and 5 bases, in that order; junction bases with no gene match: 9. The CDR3 DNA is TGTGCCAGCAGCTTGTGGGGACAGGGAAGGGGATATGGCTACACCTTC. Translation: CASSLWGQGRGYGYTF. Combining the CDR3 with reference TRBV5-6 and TRBJ1-2 gives the whole variable domain DAGVTQSPTHLIKTRGQQVTLRCSPKSGHDTVSWYQQALGQGPQFIFQYYEEEERQRGNFPDRFSGHQFPNYSSELNVNALLLGDSALYLCASSLWGQGRGYGYTFGSGTRLTVV.

This clone has more than one count but fewer than ten. The chain couples TRBV28 to TRBJ1-2, with 7 positions matching TRBD1. The V gene's germline CDR1 is MDHEN and CDR2 SYDVKM. This CDR3 contains 16 residues. V was clipped by 5 bases and J by 0 bases; unmatched bases: 9. CDR3 bases: TGTGCCAGCAGTGGGCCCCGACAGGGAGCTAACTATGGCTACACCTTC. This sequence encodes CASSGPRQGANYGYTF.

This sequence joins TRBV5-1 and TRBJ2-3; 16 bases agree with TRBD2. Germline V gives CDR1 SGHRS, CDR2 YFSETQ. This CDR3 has 21 residues. With V trimmed by 3 bases and J by 3 bases, 16 bases remained unmatched. The CDR3 protein is CASSSLPPGLAGGPGTDTQYF. The CDR3 DNA reads TGCGCCAGCAGCTCCCTCCCCCCGGGACTAGCGGGAGGGCCGGGGACAGATACGCAGTATTTT.

This chain joins TRBV7-9 and TRBJ1-5, with D maybe TRBD1 (5 bases). The CDR3 covers 15 residues. V lost 3 bases and J lost 0, with 9 bases in between. Germline CDR1 and CDR2: SEHNR and FQNEAQ (reference sequence). The CDR3 nucleotides read TGTGCCAGCAGCTTGGGGGGATATAGCAATCAGCCCCAGCATTTT. Translated: CASSLGGYSNQPQHF.

The rearrangement links TRBV7-9 to TRBJ2-3; TRBD2 agrees at 7 bases. CDR3 length: 14 residues. J gave up 9 bases and V 10 bases, and 16 bases lay outside the gene matches. Germline V gene lookup returns CDR1 SEHNR and CDR2 FQNEAQ (reference sequence). The CDR3 region is CATAQSSGPRTQYF. The CDR3 region has the DNA TGTGCCACAGCCCAATCTAGCGGCCCCAGAACGCAGTATTTT. Together with reference TRBV7-9 and TRBJ2-3, the CDR3 gives the full variable domain: DTGVSQNPRHKITKRGQNVTFRCDPISEHNRLYWYRQTLGQGPEFLTYFQNEAQLEKSRLLSDRFSAERPKGSFSTLEIQRTEQGDSAMYLCATAQSSGPRTQYFGPGTRLTVL.

V is TRBV7-9 and J is TRBJ2-7; D ambiguous. The V end lost 2 bases, the J end lost 13 bases, and 18 bases lay between the germline ends. This CDR3 region has 13 residues. Looked up from germline, CDR1 is SEHNR and CDR2 is FQNEAQ (reference sequence). As DNA, the CDR3 is TGTGCCAGCAGCTTAAAACCCACCTTAGCCATCTACTTC. Amino acid sequence: CASSLKPTLAIYF.

The chain couples TRBV5-6 to TRBJ2-7; 8 positions agree with TRBD1. This CDR3 is built from 15 residues. V shed 1 base, J shed 0 bases, and the junction held 3 bases outside the gene matches. Looked up from germline, CDR1 is SGHDT and CDR2 is YYEEEE. Here the CDR3 DNA reads TGTGCCAGCAGCTTGTTAACAGGGGGCTCCTACGAGCAGTACTTC. This sequence encodes CASSLLTGGSYEQYF.

This chain links TRBV28 with TRBJ2-3; D is tentatively TRBD1 or TRBD2 (5 bases each). The CDR3 is made up of 15 amino acids. V shed 3 bases and J shed 4 bases, with 14 bases lying between them. The germline V gene encodes CDR1 MDHEN and CDR2 SYDVKM. Here the CDR3 reads CASSFRGGRADTQYF. The CDR3 nucleotides read TGTGCCAGCAGTTTTCGTGGGGGACGGGCAGATACGCAGTATTTT.

V is TRBV21-1 and J is TRBJ2-7; the tabulated D call, TRBD2, remains unverified against the DNA. TRBV21-1 is a documented pseudogene. The CDR3 extends over 16 amino acids. CDR3 in DNA: TGTGCCAGCAGCAAAGGGGGAGGAAAGGACCCCTACGAGCAGTACTTC. It yields the protein CASSKGGGKDPYEQYF.

With regard to this clone: Additional DNA sequences in this sample encode the identical CDR3. V and J are TRBV6-5 and TRBJ1-1; a weak D match, TRBD1 (6 bases). The germline gives CDR1 MNHEY, CDR2 SVGAGI. The CDR3 has 11 residues. Between the trimmed V and J ends, which lost 4 bases and 11 bases, there was a span of 11 bases. CDR3 coding DNA: TGTGCCAGCAGTTCCACAGGGAGGGCTTTCTTT. Protein: CASSSTGRAFF.

The chain is built from TRBV18 and TRBJ1-4; TRBD1 might be the D (5 bases). CDR1 and CDR2 from the germline V gene are KGHSH and LQKENI. This CDR3 has 17 residues. V lost 1 base, J lost 3 bases, and 15 bases lay in between. The CDR3 protein is CASSPRAVGAANEKLFF. The CDR3 DNA sequence: TGTGCCAGCTCACCACGAGCGGTTGGGGCAGCTAATGAAAAACTGTTTTTT.

Here the CDR3 DNA reads TGTGCCAGCAGCGCCGACAGGGGCACTGAAGCTTTCTTT. This codes for CASSADRGTEAFF. V usage is TRBV9 and J usage is TRBJ1-1; TRBD1 matches at 8 bases. The CDR3 contains 13 residues. The germline V gene has CDR1 SGDLS and CDR2 YYNGEE. V lost 3 bases and J lost 4; bases outside the gene matches: 2.